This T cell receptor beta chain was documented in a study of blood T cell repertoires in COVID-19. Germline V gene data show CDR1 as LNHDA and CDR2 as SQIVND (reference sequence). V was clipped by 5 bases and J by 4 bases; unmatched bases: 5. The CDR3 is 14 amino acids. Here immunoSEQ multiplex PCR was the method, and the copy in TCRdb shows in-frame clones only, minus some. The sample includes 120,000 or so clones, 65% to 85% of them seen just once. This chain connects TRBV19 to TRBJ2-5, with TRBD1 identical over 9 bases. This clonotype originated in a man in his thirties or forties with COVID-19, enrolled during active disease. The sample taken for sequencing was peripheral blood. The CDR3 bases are TGTGCCAGTAGTGTTTGGGACAGGGCAGAGACCCAGTACTTC. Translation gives CASSVWDRAETQYF.